These 10 T cell receptor beta chains came from one sample sequenced in a study of naive and memory T cell subsets. An equimolar mix of two oligonucleotides served as the beta constant-region primer for TRBC1 and TRBC2. TCRdb re-called the UMI-ligation and nested PCR reads with MiXCR, one entry per CDR3 protein. This table has some 87,000 distinct CDR3 sequences, about 6.5% appearing once. The specimen sequenced was central memory CD4+ T cells from blood. The origin of the receptors is a human donor in good health.

This chain uses TRBV11-2 with TRBJ2-7, with D hard to call. Per the germline V gene, CDR1 is SGHAT and CDR2 is FQNNGV. The CDR3 totals 12 residues. Trimming cost V 2 bases and J 4 bases, with 6 bases left between them. This chain's CDR3 is CASSLFGYEQYF. The CDR3 DNA reads TGTGCCAGCAGCTTATTCGGGTACGAGCAGTACTTC.

V gene TRBV5-5 combines with J gene TRBJ1-2; 8 nucleotides align to TRBD1. The germline V gene encodes CDR1 SGHKS and CDR2 YYEKEE (reference sequence). The CDR3 covers 15 residues. V shed 6 bases, J shed 8 bases, and the junction held 15 bases outside the gene matches. The CDR3 here is CASTTLGQGAIGYTF. CDR3 sequence (DNA): TGTGCCAGCACCACCTTAGGACAGGGAGCTATCGGCTACACCTTC.

This clonotype was seen at least ten times. The chain recombines TRBV7-2 with TRBJ2-2; 8 bases agree with TRBD1. Trimming at V came to 5 bases and at J to 4 bases, leaving 6 bases not matched to a gene. The CDR3 consists of 15 residues. Germline V gives CDR1 SGHTA, CDR2 FQGNSA. As DNA, the CDR3 is TGTGCCAGCAGCGCCGGACAGGGCACCACCGGGGAGCTGTTTTTT. It translates to CASSAGQGTTGELFF.

This clonotype came up many times. This sequence joins TRBV12-3 or TRBV12-4 and TRBJ1-2; D not resolved. The V end was cut by 10 bases, the J end by 3 bases, with 21 bases between. The CDR3 has 15 residues. CDR3 loop: CATHKRPRSDYGYTF. CDR3 nucleotide sequence: TGTGCCACCCATAAAAGGCCCCGCAGCGACTATGGCTACACCTTC.

The CDR3 sequence: CASRRQGREQFF. The CDR3 DNA reads as TGTGCCAGCAGGCGACAGGGCCGTGAGCAGTTCTTC. The chain joins TRBV2 to TRBJ2-1; 7 bases are shared with TRBD1. The CDR3 is 12 residues long. Trimming at V came to 6 bases and at J to 9 bases, leaving 5 bases not matched to a gene. Germline CDR1 reads SNHLY; CDR2 reads FYNNEI.

This clonotype was picked up many times. The rearrangement joins TRBV4-2 to TRBJ1-5; 8 nucleotides agree with TRBD1. Germline V gene sequence: CDR1 LGHNA, CDR2 YNFKEQ. The CDR3 has 18 amino acids. The junction had 11 bases not matched to a gene; V was cut back by 1 base and J by 3 bases. CDR3 in amino acids: CASSQAGVGTGDNQPQHF. CDR3 bases: TGTGCCAGCAGCCAAGCGGGGGTCGGGACAGGAGACAATCAGCCCCAGCATTTT.

In regard to this clonotype: Since a much larger clone is just one base distant, this may be a read error. V usage is TRBV20-1 and J usage is TRBJ1-1; 7 bases fit TRBD1. Trimming at V came to 5 bases and at J to 4 bases, leaving 7 bases not matched to a gene. The germline V gene has CDR1 DFQATT and CDR2 SNEGSKA (reference sequence). This CDR3 has 13 residues. CDR3 region: CSAQGGGGTEAFF. The DNA for the CDR3 is TGCAGTGCTCAAGGGGGCGGTGGCACTGAAGCTTTCTTT.

The V and J genes are TRBV3-1 and TRBJ1-2, with 7 bases that match TRBD1. The CDR3 is made up of 14 amino acids. V shed 4 bases and J 8 bases; nucleotides not matched to a gene: 10. In germline, CDR1 is LGHDT, CDR2 YNNKEL (reference sequence). The CDR3 DNA reads TGTGCCAGCAGCCCAGCCTCAGGGGGTCGAGGCTACACCTTC. Protein: CASSPASGGRGYTF.

This clonotype came up many times. The chain joins TRBV6-2 or TRBV6-3 to TRBJ1-5; no definite D call. CDR1 and CDR2 from the germline V gene are MNHEY and SVGEGT. The CDR3 length is 14 residues. Trimming removed 4 bases from V and 1 base from J, with 8 bases in between. The CDR3 region is CASSSTLSNQPQHF. The CDR3 DNA reads as TGTGCCAGCAGTTCTACCCTAAGCAATCAGCCCCAGCATTTT.

At least ten counts were recorded for this clonotype. The rearrangement uses TRBV20-1 and TRBJ1-6, with D possibly matching TRBD1 (6 bases). The germline CDR1 and CDR2 sequences are DFQATT and SNEGSKA (reference sequence). V was clipped by 1 base and J by 2 bases, with 21 bases between them. The CDR3 is made up of 19 amino acids. The CDR3: CSARGELWGRGTYNSPLHF. CDR3 nucleotide sequence: TGCAGTGCTAGAGGAGAGTTGTGGGGGCGCGGAACCTATAATTCACCCCTCCACTTT.